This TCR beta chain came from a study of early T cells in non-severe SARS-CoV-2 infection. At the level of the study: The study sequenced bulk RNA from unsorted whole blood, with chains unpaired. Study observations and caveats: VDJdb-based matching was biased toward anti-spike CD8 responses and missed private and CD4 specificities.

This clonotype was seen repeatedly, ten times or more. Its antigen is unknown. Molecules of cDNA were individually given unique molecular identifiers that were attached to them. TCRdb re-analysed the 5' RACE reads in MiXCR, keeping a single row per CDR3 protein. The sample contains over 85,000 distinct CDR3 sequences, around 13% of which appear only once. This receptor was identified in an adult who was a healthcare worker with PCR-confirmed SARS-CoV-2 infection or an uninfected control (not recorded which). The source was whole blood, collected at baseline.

Here the CDR3 reads CASRLAGAGELFF. The CDR3 DNA sequence: TGTGCCAGCAGACTAGCGGGAGCCGGGGAGCTGTTTTTT. The V and J genes are TRBV11-2 and TRBJ2-2; 11 positions agree with TRBD2. There are 13 residues in the CDR3. The V and J ends lost 6 bases and 6 bases, in that order; junction bases with no gene match: 0. Germline values: CDR1 SGHAT, CDR2 FQNNGV. Full variable domain (rest looked up from reference TRBV11-2 and TRBJ2-2): EAGVAQSPRYKIIEKRQSVAFWCNPISGHATLYWYQQILGQGPKLLIQFQNNGVVDDSQLPKDRFSAERLKGVDSTLKIQPAKLEDSAVYLCASRLAGAGELFFGEGSRLTVL.